This section outlines one TCR beta chain sequence together with its context. Losses at the gene ends were 5 bases for V and 0 bases for J; bases not matched to a gene: 13. CDR3 size: 17 residues. CDR1 is SEHNR, CDR2 FQNEAQ, per germline (reference sequence). This specimen belongs to a study of shared clonotypes between healthy human individuals. Here immunoSEQ multiplex PCR was the method, and the copy in TCRdb shows in-frame clones only, minus some. The data hold roughly 1,800,000 clones, with about 95% observed a single time. CD8 cells regarded as naive lacked CD45RO, were positively chosen for CCR7, and omitted terminally differentiated effector memory CD45RA+ cells.

The chain has TRBV7-9 and TRBJ2-7; 7 nucleotides align to TRBD1. The sample was naive CD8+ T cells sorted from blood. The clonotype comes from a man between 18 and 29 years old in good health. The CDR3, as DNA: TGTGCCAGCAGCGCTATCTTACGGGACAGAAGCTCCTACGAGCAGTACTTC. Translation: CASSAILRDRSSYEQYF.